The clone carrying this T cell receptor (beta chain) was counted a few times. Libraries were prepared by immunoSEQ multiplex PCR; TCRdb keeps only in-frame clonotypes and omits some of them. The sample has 35,000 to 45,000 clones, around 92% seen once; the top ten hold approximately 1.2%. The data are from a study of T cell changes during pregnancy in multiple sclerosis. Deletions cut 10 bases from V and 5 bases from J, with 3 bases between. Per the germline V gene, CDR1 is MDHEN and CDR2 is SYDVKM. The CDR3 loop spans 9 amino acids. The gene calls are TRBV28 and TRBJ1-5; D uncertain. The source material was peripheral blood. The sequence was collected from a female donor with multiple sclerosis, enrolled in a pregnancy study. For the CDR3, the DNA is TGTGCCATCCATCAGCCCCAGCATTTT. Its protein product is CAIHQPQHF.